These 7 T cell receptor beta chains were all obtained from the same sample, sequenced in a study of radiation and T cells in renal cell carcinoma. Method: immunoSEQ multiplex PCR; TCRdb's copy keeps in-frame clones and lacks some. This table holds more than 8,000 clones, about three fifths found once. As to treatment: 15 Gy SBRT to primary tumor, nephrectomy 4 weeks later. This specimen consisted of tumor tissue, obtained from a patient whose treatment included radiotherapy and nephrectomy. Receptors originate from a man in his fifties or sixties with renal cell carcinoma.

This clone has more than one count but fewer than ten. The CDR3 DNA reads as TGTGCCAGCAGTTCAAGGACTAGCACCCACTACGAGCAGTACTTC. Its protein is CASSSRTSTHYEQYF. The chain employs TRBV28 and TRBJ2-7; 8 nucleotides agree with TRBD2. Germline assignment: CDR1 MDHEN and CDR2 SYDVKM. CDR3 length: 15 residues. V shed 4 bases, J shed 3 bases, and the junction held 8 bases outside the gene matches.

By share of the sample, this clone is hyperexpanded. The chain recombines TRBV19 with TRBJ2-7; D remains unclear. Germline values: CDR1 LNHDA, CDR2 SQIVND (reference sequence). The CDR3 contains 12 residues. Trimming removed 6 bases from V and 3 bases from J, with 9 bases in between. Here the CDR3 reads CASRGGSYEQYF. The CDR3 DNA sequence: TGTGCCAGTAGAGGCGGCAGCTACGAGCAGTACTTC.

The rearrangement joins TRBV5-8 to TRBJ2-7, with TRBD1 matching 7 bases. V trimming: 3 bases; J trimming: 2 bases; junction bases outside the gene matches: 2. CDR1 and CDR2 from the germline V gene are SGHTS and YDEGEE. CDR3 length: 13 residues. The CDR3 loop is CASSSGQPYEQYF. DNA for the CDR3: TGTGCCAGCAGCTCGGGACAGCCCTACGAGCAGTACTTC.

This rearrangement joins TRBV27 to TRBJ2-7, with 7 bases lining up with TRBD2. V shed 3 bases and J 2 bases; nucleotides not matched to a gene: 4. CDR3 length equals 14 residues. The V gene's germline CDR1 is MNHEY and CDR2 SMNVEV (reference sequence). The CDR3 bases are TGTGCCAGCAGTTTTGCAGGGAGGGCCTACGAGCAGTACTTC. This translates into CASSFAGRAYEQYF.

J is TRBJ1-1 and V is TRBV28; 7 nucleotides match TRBD1. The germline CDR1 and CDR2 sequences are MDHEN and SYDVKM. Losses at the gene ends were 7 bases for V and 4 bases for J; bases not matched to a gene: 6. The CDR3 runs 13 residues. The CDR3 loop is CASKGGQGTEAFF. For the CDR3, the DNA is TGTGCCAGCAAAGGGGGCCAAGGCACTGAAGCTTTCTTT.

The rearrangement uses TRBV27 and TRBJ2-7; D unclear. Trimming removed 5 bases from V and 3 bases from J, with 14 bases in between. The CDR3 length is 14 residues. CDR1 and CDR2 (germline): MNHEY, SMNVEV (reference sequence). CDR3 coding DNA: TGTGCCAGCAGTCCGTCCCAAGGGCTCTACGAGCAGTACTTC. This sequence encodes CASSPSQGLYEQYF.

This clone was counted a few times. The J gene is TRBJ2-2, the V gene TRBV27, with D unclear. V lost 6 bases and J 7 bases, leaving 24 bases between the germline ends. Per the germline V gene, CDR1 is MNHEY and CDR2 is SMNVEV (reference sequence). The CDR3 contains 17 residues. CDR3 in amino acids: CASSPISRVGPSGELFF. The CDR3 coding sequence is TGTGCCAGCAGCCCGATATCTAGGGTCGGGCCGAGCGGGGAGCTGTTTTTT.